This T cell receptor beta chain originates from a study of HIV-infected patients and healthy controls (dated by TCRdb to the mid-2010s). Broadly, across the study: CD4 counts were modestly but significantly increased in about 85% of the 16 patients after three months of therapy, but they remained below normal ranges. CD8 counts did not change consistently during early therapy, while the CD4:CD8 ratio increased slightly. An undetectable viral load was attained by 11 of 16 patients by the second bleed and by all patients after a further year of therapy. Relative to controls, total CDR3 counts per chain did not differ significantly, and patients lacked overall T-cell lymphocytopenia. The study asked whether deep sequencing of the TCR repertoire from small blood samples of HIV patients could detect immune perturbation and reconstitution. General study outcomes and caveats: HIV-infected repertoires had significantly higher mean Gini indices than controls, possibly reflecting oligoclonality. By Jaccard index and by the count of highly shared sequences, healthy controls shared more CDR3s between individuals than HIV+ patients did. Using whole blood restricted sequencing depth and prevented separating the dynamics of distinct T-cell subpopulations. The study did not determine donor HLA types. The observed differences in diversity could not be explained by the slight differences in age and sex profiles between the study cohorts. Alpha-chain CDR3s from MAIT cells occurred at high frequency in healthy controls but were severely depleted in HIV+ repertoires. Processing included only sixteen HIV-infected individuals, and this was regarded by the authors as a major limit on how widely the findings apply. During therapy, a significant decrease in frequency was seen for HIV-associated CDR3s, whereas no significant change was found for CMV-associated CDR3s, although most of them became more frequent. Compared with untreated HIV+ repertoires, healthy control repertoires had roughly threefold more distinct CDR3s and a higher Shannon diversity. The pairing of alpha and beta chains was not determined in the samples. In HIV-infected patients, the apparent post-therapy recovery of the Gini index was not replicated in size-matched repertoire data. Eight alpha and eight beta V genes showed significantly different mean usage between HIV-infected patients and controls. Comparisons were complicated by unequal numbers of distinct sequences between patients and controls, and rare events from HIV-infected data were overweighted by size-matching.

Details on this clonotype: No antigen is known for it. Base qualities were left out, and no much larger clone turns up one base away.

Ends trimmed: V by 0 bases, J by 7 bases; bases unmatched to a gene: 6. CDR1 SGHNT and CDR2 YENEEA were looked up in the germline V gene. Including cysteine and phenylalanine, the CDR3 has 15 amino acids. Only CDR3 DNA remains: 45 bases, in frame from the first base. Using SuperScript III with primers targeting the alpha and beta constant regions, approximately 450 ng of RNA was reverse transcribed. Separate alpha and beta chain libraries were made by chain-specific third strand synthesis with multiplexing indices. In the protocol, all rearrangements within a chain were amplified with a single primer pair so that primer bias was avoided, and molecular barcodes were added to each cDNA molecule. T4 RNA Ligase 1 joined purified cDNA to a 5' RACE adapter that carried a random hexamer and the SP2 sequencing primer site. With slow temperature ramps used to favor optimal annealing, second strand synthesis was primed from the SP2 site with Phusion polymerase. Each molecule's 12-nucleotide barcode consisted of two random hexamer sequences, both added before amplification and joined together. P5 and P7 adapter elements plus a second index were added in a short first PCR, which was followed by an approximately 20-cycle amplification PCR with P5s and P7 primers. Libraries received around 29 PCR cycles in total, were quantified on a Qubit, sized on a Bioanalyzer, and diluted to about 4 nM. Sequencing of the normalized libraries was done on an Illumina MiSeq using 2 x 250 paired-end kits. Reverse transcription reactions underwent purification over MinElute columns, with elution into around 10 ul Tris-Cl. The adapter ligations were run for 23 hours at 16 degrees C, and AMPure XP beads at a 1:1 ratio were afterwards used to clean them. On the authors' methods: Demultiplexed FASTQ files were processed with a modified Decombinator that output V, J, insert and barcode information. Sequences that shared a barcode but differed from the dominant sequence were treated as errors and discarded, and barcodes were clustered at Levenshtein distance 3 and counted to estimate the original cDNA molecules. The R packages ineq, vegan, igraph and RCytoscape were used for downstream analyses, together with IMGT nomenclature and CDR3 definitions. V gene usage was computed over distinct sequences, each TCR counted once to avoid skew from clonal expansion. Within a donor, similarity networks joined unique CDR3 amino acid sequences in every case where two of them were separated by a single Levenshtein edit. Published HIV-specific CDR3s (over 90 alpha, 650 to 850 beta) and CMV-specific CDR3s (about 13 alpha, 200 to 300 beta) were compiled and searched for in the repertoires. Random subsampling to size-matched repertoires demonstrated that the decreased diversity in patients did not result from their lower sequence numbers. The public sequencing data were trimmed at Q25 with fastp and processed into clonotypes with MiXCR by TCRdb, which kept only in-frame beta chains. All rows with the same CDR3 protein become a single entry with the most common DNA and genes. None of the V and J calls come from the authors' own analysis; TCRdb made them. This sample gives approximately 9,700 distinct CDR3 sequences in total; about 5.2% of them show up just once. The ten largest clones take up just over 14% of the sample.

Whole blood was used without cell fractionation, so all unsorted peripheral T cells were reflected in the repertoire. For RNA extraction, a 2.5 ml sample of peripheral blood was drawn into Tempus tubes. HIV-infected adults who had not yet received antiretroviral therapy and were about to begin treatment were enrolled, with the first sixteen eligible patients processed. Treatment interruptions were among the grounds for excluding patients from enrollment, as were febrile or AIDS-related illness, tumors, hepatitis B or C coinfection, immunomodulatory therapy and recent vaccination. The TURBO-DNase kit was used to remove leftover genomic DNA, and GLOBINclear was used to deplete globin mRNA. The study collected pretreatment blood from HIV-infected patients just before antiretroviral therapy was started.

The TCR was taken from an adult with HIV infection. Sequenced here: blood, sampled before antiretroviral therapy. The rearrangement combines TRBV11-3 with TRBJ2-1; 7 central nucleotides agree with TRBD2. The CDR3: CASSLDEGTINEQFF. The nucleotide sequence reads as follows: TGTGCCAGCAGCTTAGATGAAGGGACTATTAATGAGCAGTTCTTC.